This T cell receptor beta chain was recovered during a study of PD-1 blockade in classical Hodgkin lymphoma. Time point of the sample: newly diagnosed, previously untreated cHL patient sample. Whole-study results and caveats: Diminished baseline TCR diversity has been reported in newly diagnosed patients relative to healthy donors.

Germline V gives CDR1 MDHEN, CDR2 SYDVKM. Trimming took off 8 bases at V and 2 bases at J, with 12 bases between the two ends. The CDR3 extends over 13 amino acids. With respect to this clone: Its antigen remains unidentified.

This table comes from immunoSEQ multiplex PCR, and its TCRdb copy is limited to in-frame clones, with some not included. The data hold 70,000 or so clones, with over 90% observed a single time. The clonotype was recovered from a human donor with classical Hodgkin lymphoma. Sequenced material: peripheral blood mononuclear cells (PBMCs). V is TRBV28 and J is TRBJ1-2, with a tentative D call TRBD1 (5 bases). CDR3 protein: CASCTGGNYGYTF. DNA for the CDR3: TGTGCCAGCTGTACGGGGGGGAACTATGGCTACACCTTC.